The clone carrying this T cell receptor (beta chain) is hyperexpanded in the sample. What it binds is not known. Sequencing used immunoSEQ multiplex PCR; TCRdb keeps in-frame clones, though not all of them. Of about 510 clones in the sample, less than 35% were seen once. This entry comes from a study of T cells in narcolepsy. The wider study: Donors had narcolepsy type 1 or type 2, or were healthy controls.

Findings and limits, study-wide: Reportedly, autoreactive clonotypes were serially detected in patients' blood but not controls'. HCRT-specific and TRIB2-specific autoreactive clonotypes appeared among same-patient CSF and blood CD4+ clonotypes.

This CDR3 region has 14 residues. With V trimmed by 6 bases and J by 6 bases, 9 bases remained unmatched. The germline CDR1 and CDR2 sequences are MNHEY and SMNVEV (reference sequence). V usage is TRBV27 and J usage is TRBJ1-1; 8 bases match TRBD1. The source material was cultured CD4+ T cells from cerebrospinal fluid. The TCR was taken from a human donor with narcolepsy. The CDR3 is CASRTGTGSPEAFF. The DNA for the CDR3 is TGTGCCAGCAGAACCGGGACAGGATCTCCTGAAGCTTTCTTT.